This T cell receptor (beta chain) was obtained from a study of regulatory T cells in long-lasting Graves disease. With 5 bases removed from V and 2 bases from J, the gap between germline ends came to 10 bases. This CDR3 region has 14 residues. Germline loops: CDR1 MNHNS, CDR2 SASEGT. Regarding time point: persistent/refractory GD, antithyroid drugs over 5 years with positive TRAb. From PBMCs, RNA was extracted and then used to make the TCR library. Investigators prepared the TCR beta libraries by applying iRepertoire HTBI primers and Arm-PCR of CDR3 regions. TCRdb reprocessed the multiplex PCR reads via MiXCR and lists one record per CDR3 protein. Of about 470,000 distinct CDR3 sequences in the sample, around 20% were seen once. General study findings and limits: Preferential use of TRBV28, TRBJ1-2 and TRBJ2-5 was seen in persistent disease. Persistent cases of Graves' showed reduced TCR diversity relative to newly diagnosed patients. Having only a small sample size may have limited accuracy.

Points on this clonotype: Its specificity is not known.

This clonotype was obtained from a female donor with Graves disease. The material sequenced was peripheral blood mononuclear cells (PBMCs), taken when the disease was refractory, from a patient treated with antithyroid drugs. The chain recombines TRBV6-1 with TRBJ1-3; D gene ambiguous. The CDR3 nucleotides read TGTGCCAGCAGTCTCGTTGGTGCTGGAAACACCATATATTTT. This encodes CASSLVGAGNTIYF.